Following are 15 T cell receptor beta chains from one sample sequenced in a study of multiple sclerosis patients with progressive multifocal leukoencephalopathy (dated by TCRdb to 2018 to 2020). The sample's time point label, decoded: before natalizumab initiation. The library was generated by the immunoSEQ multiplex PCR assay. TCRdb's version of the immuneACCESS table is confined to in-frame rearrangements and falls short of the full clone set. An unresolved V gene accounts for under half of the shortfall where checked; the remainder is of unknown origin. The sample table holds 25,000 to 30,000 clones, of which around 90% were seen once. Of the sample, 0.8% to 1.1% is held by the ten largest clones. Material for sequencing was PBMCs. The receptors derive from a human donor with multiple sclerosis.

The gene calls are TRBV7-2 and TRBJ1-1; 8 bases are shared with TRBD1. The CDR3 has 18 amino acids. Germline values: CDR1 SGHTA, CDR2 FQGNSA. Trimming took 1 base from V and 1 from J; bases not matched to a gene: 11. The CDR3 protein is CASSLDRTGRQRNTEAFF. DNA for the CDR3: TGTGCCAGCAGCTTAGATCGGACAGGGAGGCAAAGGAACACTGAAGCTTTCTTT.

Here the CDR3 reads CASSQDRTVLYGYTF. The CDR3 coding sequence is TGCGCCAGCAGCCAAGACCGGACAGTCCTCTATGGCTACACCTTC. This rearrangement joins TRBV4-3 to TRBJ1-2; a possible D gene is TRBD1 (6 bases). The CDR3 contains 15 residues. Germline CDR1 and CDR2: LGHNA and YSLEER. V lost 0 bases, J lost 4 bases, and 12 bases lay in between.

The V gene is TRBV18, the J gene TRBJ1-1, with a tentative D call TRBD1 (6 bases). The CDR3 is 13 residues long. Germline lookup yields CDR1 KGHSH and CDR2 LQKENI. The germline V and J ends were trimmed by 6 bases and 3 bases, with 11 bases remaining between them. CDR3 DNA sequence: TGTGCCAGCTCCCCCTCAGGGGACACTGAAGCTTTCTTT. Translating it yields CASSPSGDTEAFF.

The chain recombines TRBV30 with TRBJ1-2; tentative D call: TRBD1 (6 bases). Germline V lookup: CDR1 GTSNPN, CDR2 SVGIG (reference sequence). The germline V and J ends were trimmed by 5 bases and 8 bases, with 18 bases remaining between them. There are 13 residues in the CDR3. The CDR3 loop reads CAWGGKGPSGYTF. CDR3 nucleotide sequence: TGTGCCTGGGGGGGCAAGGGGCCTAGCGGCTACACCTTC.

The J gene is TRBJ1-1, the V gene TRBV9; D unclear. The length of the CDR3 is 14 residues. Between the trimmed V and J ends, which lost 0 bases and 8 bases, there was a span of 14 bases. The germline gives CDR1 SGDLS, CDR2 YYNGEE. CDR3 protein: CASSVDRRGPEAFF. DNA for the CDR3: TGTGCCAGCAGCGTAGATCGGCGAGGACCCGAAGCTTTCTTT.

This chain connects TRBV14 to TRBJ1-2; TRBD1 is a possible D gene (5 bases). Germline V CDR1 and CDR2: SGHDN, FVKESK. V was trimmed by 4 bases and J by 4 bases, leaving 16 bases between them. The CDR3 has 15 residues. The CDR3 is CASSPTQGGSYGYTF. CDR3 nucleotides: TGTGCCAGCAGCCCGACCCAGGGTGGGAGCTATGGCTACACCTTC.

This clone was counted a single time. The genes are TRBV6-5 and TRBJ2-1; 7 bases map to TRBD2. CDR3 size: 14 residues. Germline V gene lookup returns CDR1 MNHEY and CDR2 SVGAGI. The ends lost 6 bases at V and 2 bases at J; junction bases unmatched: 4. The CDR3 nucleotides read TGTGCCAGCAGCGGGGGGACTACCTACAATGAGCAGTTCTTC. Its translation: CASSGGTTYNEQFF.

The rearrangement joins TRBV21-1 to TRBJ2-3. TRBV21-1 is classified as a pseudogene. This CDR3 comprises 18 residues. CDR3 amino acids: CASSNLVWSRPSTDTQYF. The CDR3 bases are TGTGCCAGCAGCAATCTGGTATGGAGCAGGCCGAGCACAGATACGCAGTATTTT.

The chain uses TRBV4-2 and TRBJ2-3, with 9 bases matching TRBD2. The germline gives CDR1 LGHNA, CDR2 YNFKEQ. Trimming removed 0 bases from V and 4 bases from J; junction bases left unmatched: 5. The CDR3 runs to 16 residues. The CDR3: CASSQDGGGGADTQYF. In nucleotides, the CDR3 is TGTGCCAGCAGCCAAGATGGCGGGGGGGGCGCAGATACGCAGTATTTT.

The gene calls are TRBV6-5 and TRBJ1-5; no clear D gene. Germline CDR1 and CDR2: MNHEY and SVGAGI. Trimming stripped 4 bases from V and 0 bases from J, with 7 bases between. CDR3 length: 14 amino acids. The CDR3 DNA reads TGTGCCAGCAGTTCTATGGATAGCAATCAGCCCCAGCATTTT. Protein product: CASSSMDSNQPQHF.

A few counts support this clone. The chain recombines TRBV4-3 with TRBJ2-2, with 8 nucleotides matching TRBD1. Germline CDR1 and CDR2: LGHNA and YSLEER. V was clipped by 2 bases and J by 8 bases; unmatched bases: 4. CDR3 length: 14 amino acids. This CDR3 is CASSQSGQEGELFF. The CDR3 coding sequence is TGCGCCAGCAGCCAATCGGGACAGGAAGGGGAGCTGTTTTTT.

The CDR3 is CASSVAGATLPGELFF. The CDR3 DNA reads TGTGCCAGCAGCGTAGCGGGCGCCACCCTACCCGGGGAGCTGTTTTTT. J is TRBJ2-2 and V is TRBV9; no firm D call. Per germline, CDR1 SGDLS and CDR2 YYNGEE. Trimming left V 0 bases short and J 6 bases short, with 15 bases between. The CDR3 has 16 residues.

The J gene is TRBJ2-2, the V gene TRBV9; 9 bases are shared with TRBD2. Losses at the gene ends were 4 bases for V and 3 bases for J; bases not matched to a gene: 4. The CDR3 is 15 residues long. The germline V gene has CDR1 SGDLS and CDR2 YYNGEE. The CDR3 loop reads CASSTLAGYTGELFF. In DNA, the CDR3 is TGTGCCAGCAGCACCCTAGCGGGGTACACCGGGGAGCTGTTTTTT.

The chain is built from TRBV5-4 and TRBJ1-4; 9 nucleotides agree with TRBD1. The CDR3 extends over 13 amino acids. The V segment lost 5 bases and the J segment 9 bases; nucleotides outside the gene matches: 5. Germline loops: CDR1 SGHNT, CDR2 YYREEE (reference sequence). CDR3 sequence: CASSPGTGKKLFF. The CDR3 coding sequence is TGTGCCAGCAGTCCCGGGACAGGGAAAAAACTGTTTTTT.

This clone was seen once. This chain connects TRBV30 to TRBJ2-3; 13 bases fit TRBD2. CDR1 is GTSNPN, CDR2 SVGIG, per germline (reference sequence). This CDR3 spans 14 amino acids. J was trimmed by 1 base and V by 5 bases; bases with no gene match: 0. CDR3 sequence: CAWGTSGGTDTQYF. CDR3 DNA: TGTGCCTGGGGGACTAGCGGGGGCACAGATACGCAGTATTTT.